The 20 T cell receptor beta chains listed next were all sequenced from one sample in a study. Via MiXCR, TCRdb re-called the RT-PCR reads, giving one row per CDR3 protein. The sample lists 650,000 to 800,000 distinct CDR3 sequences, approximately 15% occurring once. Sequences were obtained from memory CD4+ T cells from blood. The receptors derive from a female donor in good health, serving as a healthy control.

This clonotype was picked up a small number of times. The junction does not match germline at one end; this may be a read error. The CDR3 here is CSALKVSNRVF. For the CDR3, the DNA is TGCAGTGCCCTAAAGGTATCGAACAGGGTATTT. V and J are TRBV20-1 and TRBJ1-1; a weak D match, TRBD1 (6 bases). The CDR3 sequence is 11 residues long. The germline V gene encodes CDR1 DFQATT and CDR2 SNEGSKA (reference sequence).

This clonotype was counted ten times or more. The chain recombines TRBV4-3 with TRBJ2-5, with TRBD2 identical over 7 bases. Trimming at V came to 3 bases and at J to 5 bases, leaving 12 bases not matched to a gene. The germline gives CDR1 LGHNA, CDR2 YSLEER. The CDR3 extends over 16 amino acids. Here the CDR3 DNA reads TGCGCCAGCAGCCATCGGTGGGAGCGGGAAGGGGAGACCCAGTACTTC. As protein: CASSHRWEREGETQYF.

The chain recombines TRBV29-1 with TRBJ2-2; D perhaps matches TRBD1 (6 bases). The CDR3 runs 15 residues. The ends were cut back, 5 bases at V and 4 bases at J, with 17 bases in the middle. CDR1 and CDR2 from the germline V gene are SQVTM and ANQGSEA. The CDR3 is CSVPLTGMSTGELFF. The CDR3 nucleotides are TGCAGCGTTCCTCTTACAGGGATGAGCACCGGGGAGCTGTTTTTT.

The V call is TRBV28, the J call TRBJ2-2; possible D gene TRBD2, 5 bases. Per the germline V gene, CDR1 is MDHEN and CDR2 is SYDVKM. The CDR3 totals 11 residues. Deletions cut 9 bases from V and 7 bases from J, with 9 bases between. The CDR3 DNA follows: TGTGCCAGTCGCCGGGGCGGGGAGCTGTTTTTT. As protein: CASRRGGELFF.

The gene calls are TRBV28 and TRBJ1-2, with D perhaps TRBD1 (6 bases). Trimming shortened V by 10 bases and J by 4 bases, and 19 bases separated the two germline ends. Per germline, CDR1 MDHEN and CDR2 SYDVKM. This CDR3 comprises 14 residues. The CDR3 is CATWPGARVYGYTF. Written as DNA, the CDR3 is TGTGCCACTTGGCCGGGGGCGCGGGTCTATGGCTACACCTTC.

A few counts support this clonotype. The CDR3 nucleotides are TGTGCCAGCAGCTTACGACAGGGGGGGATAACTGAAGCTTTCTTT. Its translation is CASSLRQGGITEAFF. The chain recombines TRBV7-2 with TRBJ1-1; 9 bases line up with TRBD1. The V gene's germline CDR1 is SGHTA and CDR2 FQGNSA. The CDR3 totals 15 residues. With V trimmed by 2 bases and J by 5 bases, 6 bases remained unmatched.

V and J are TRBV7-6 and TRBJ2-7; 10 nucleotides line up with TRBD2. Germline V gene lookup returns CDR1 SGHVS and CDR2 FNYEAQ. This CDR3 has 14 residues. The junction had 9 bases not matched to a gene; V was cut back by 7 bases and J by 6 bases. CDR3: CASNGASGSSEQYF. DNA of the CDR3: TGTGCCAGCAATGGGGCTAGCGGGAGTTCCGAGCAGTACTTC.

The gene calls are TRBV27 and TRBJ1-1; 8 positions agree with TRBD1. CDR3 length equals 13 residues. V shed 8 bases, J shed 6 bases, and the junction held 8 bases outside the gene matches. CDR1 is MNHEY, CDR2 SMNVEV, per germline (reference sequence). The chain's CDR3 is CASGRQGAAEAFF. The DNA for the CDR3 is TGTGCCAGCGGCCGTCAGGGGGCGGCTGAAGCTTTCTTT.

CDR3 amino acids: CSAEGGSGVSYNEQFF. The CDR3 DNA reads TGCAGTGCTGAGGGTGGTAGCGGAGTATCCTACAATGAGCAGTTCTTC. The chain employs TRBV20-1 and TRBJ2-1; D perhaps matches TRBD2 (6 bases). The CDR3 is made up of 16 amino acids. V was trimmed by 5 bases and J by 1 base, leaving 18 bases between them. The V gene's germline CDR1 is DFQATT and CDR2 SNEGSKA (reference sequence).

The chain links TRBV11-2 to TRBJ2-7; D ambiguous. Germline CDR1 is SGHAT and CDR2 is FQNNGV. The germline V and J ends were trimmed by 0 bases and 1 base, with 16 bases remaining between them. The CDR3 sequence is 17 residues long. The CDR3 reads CASSLETGQAGSYEQYF. The CDR3, as DNA: TGTGCCAGCAGCTTAGAAACGGGCCAGGCTGGTTCCTACGAGCAGTACTTC.

The chain joins TRBV12-3 or TRBV12-4 to TRBJ2-6, with a weak D call TRBD2 (5 bases). Trimming cost V 3 bases and J 8 bases, with 20 bases left between them. This CDR3 region has 17 residues. The CDR3, as DNA: TGTGCCAGCAGTTTCGATCGACGGCGCCCGGGGACCAACGTCCTGACTTTC. Residues: CASSFDRRRPGTNVLTF.

This clonotype was found a few times. The V call is TRBV7-9, the J call TRBJ2-1; D ambiguous. Germline-derived CDR1 and CDR2 are SEHNR and FQNEAQ (reference sequence). V was pared by 1 base and J by 8 bases, with 6 bases between. The CDR3 spans 12 residues. The CDR3 bases are TGTGCCAGCAGCTTAGGTCCTGATGAGCAGTTCTTC. It is translated as CASSLGPDEQFF.

This rearrangement joins TRBV10-3 to TRBJ1-2; TRBD1 matches at 8 bases. V lost 0 bases and J lost 6; bases outside the gene matches: 12. This CDR3 comprises 17 residues. Germline-derived CDR1 and CDR2 are ENHRY and SYGVKD. As DNA, the CDR3 is TGTGCCATCAGTGAGTCGCCCGCGGACAGGGCGGGTGATGGCTACACCTTC. Its protein is CAISESPADRAGDGYTF.

This chain joins TRBV6-5 and TRBJ1-1; a weak D match, TRBD1 (5 bases). V lost 8 bases, J lost 2 bases, and 15 bases lay in between. The CDR3 runs 14 residues. Germline V CDR1 and CDR2: MNHEY, SVGAGI. CDR3 nucleotides: TGTGCCAGCGGGGCCAGGGACTTCAACACTGAAGCTTTCTTT. Residues: CASGARDFNTEAFF.

This clonotype was found many times. The chain carries TRBV27 and TRBJ2-7, with 7 bases that match TRBD1. V was clipped by 10 bases and J by 5 bases; unmatched bases: 11. CDR1 and CDR2 (germline): MNHEY, SMNVEV (reference sequence). CDR3 length: 13 amino acids. This CDR3 is CATSRQGSHEQYF. The CDR3, as DNA: TGTGCCACCTCCCGACAGGGTTCCCACGAGCAGTACTTC.

This clonotype was detected a few times. The chain combines TRBV20-1 with TRBJ1-1; D uncertain. This CDR3 comprises 13 residues. Germline V gene lookup returns CDR1 DFQATT and CDR2 SNEGSKA (reference sequence). V was pared by 0 bases and J by 7 bases, with 12 bases between. The CDR3 here is CSARDPRGGEAFF. CDR3 in DNA: TGCAGTGCTAGAGACCCGCGGGGAGGTGAAGCTTTCTTT.

This clonotype occurred a few times. The chain recombines TRBV24-1 with TRBJ2-3; D is possibly TRBD2 (5 bases). Germline-derived CDR1 and CDR2 are KGHDR and SFDVKD. The CDR3 spans 16 residues. Between the trimmed V and J ends, which lost 3 bases and 1 base, there was a span of 13 bases. The CDR3 sequence is CATSDGLLDGTDTQYF. The CDR3 nucleotides read TGTGCCACCAGTGATGGACTTTTGGACGGCACAGATACGCAGTATTTT.

DNA for the CDR3: TGCGCCAGCAGCTTGGGAATGGACAGGTACACAGATACGCAGTATTTT. This encodes CASSLGMDRYTDTQYF. The chain links TRBV5-1 to TRBJ2-3, with 7 bases fitting TRBD1. The CDR3 covers 16 residues. V dropped 0 bases and J dropped 2; count of bases not matched to a gene: 6. CDR1 is SGHRS and CDR2 is YFSETQ in the germline V gene. Based on the CDR3 plus reference TRBV5-1 and TRBJ2-3, the full variable domain is KAGVTQTPRYLIKTRGQQVTLSCSPISGHRSVSWYQQTPGQGLQFLFEYFSETQRNKGNFPGRFSGRQFSNSRSEMNVSTLELGDSALYLCASSLGMDRYTDTQYFGPGTRLTVL.

This clonotype was found a few times. The chain links TRBV24-1 to TRBJ2-7, with TRBD1 identical over 12 bases. The CDR3 is 16 amino acids. Germline V gene data show CDR1 as KGHDR and CDR2 as SFDVKD. V trimming: 3 bases; J trimming: 5 bases; junction bases outside the gene matches: 7. The CDR3 here is CATSDAWDRGRDEQYF. The CDR3 region has the DNA TGTGCCACCAGTGATGCCTGGGACAGGGGGCGCGACGAGCAGTACTTC.

This clonotype occurred a few times. CDR3 residues: CAISESKMGTSGSGTDTQYF. The CDR3 nucleotides read TGTGCCATCAGTGAGTCGAAGATGGGGACTAGCGGGAGTGGTACAGATACGCAGTATTTT. This chain links TRBV10-3 with TRBJ2-3; 14 nucleotides line up with TRBD2. The CDR3 is 20 amino acids. V lost 0 bases, J lost 3 bases, and 11 bases stayed unmatched. CDR1 and CDR2 from the germline V gene are ENHRY and SYGVKD.